This T cell receptor (beta chain) was retrieved from a study of cytotoxic CD8 clonotypes in ibrutinib-treated CLL (dated by TCRdb to the early 2020s). Background on the whole study: The cohort included more than 14 treatment-naive and roughly 10 relapsed/refractory patients; about 18 were IGHV unmutated. Response samples were taken after a median of about a year on treatment, ranging from about 6 to 36 months. Samples averaged roughly 280,000 productive templates and just under 95,000 productive rearrangements. Of the approximately 86 people in the trial, about two dozen had longitudinal samples available. Responses were partial in around 25 patients and complete in 2; after median approximately 67 months follow-up, about 14 stayed in remission and 12 progressed. Cryopreserved peripheral blood mononuclear cells were obtained prior to treatment, at the time of response, and at either disease progression or sustained remission.

The goal of deep resolution MiSeq sequencing was a depth between 1 in 1 million and 1 in 200,000 T cells, and coverage averaged 10x per clonotype. The immunoSEQ hsTCRB Kit was used to generate TCR beta libraries. For the original study's pipeline: ImmunoSEQ Data Assistant and ImmunoSEQ Analyzer were used for data analysis, and V, D and J genes were assigned according to IMGT definitions. Clonality, with values ranging from 0 to 1, was calculated as one minus the normalized Shannon entropy of productive rearrangement frequencies. Public clonotype analysis was restricted to overrepresented clonotypes comprising at least 0.05% of each patient's repertoire. Approximately 13 age-matched healthy donor repertoires from immuneACCESS served as clonality controls. As stored in TCRdb, this immuneACCESS dataset retains in-frame rearrangements with V and J assigned. A fraction of the clones does not appear; measured against another copy, unresolved V genes explain less than half of the discrepancy, and the remainder lacks a known reason. The V and J calls and clone size come from that table; D and trimming were worked out from the DNA. For this sample there are about 310,000 clones; 70% to 80% appear just once. Roughly 7% of the sample comes from the top ten.

For CDR1 and CDR2, the germline V gene (reference sequence) lists PRHDT and FYEKMQ. Its CDR3 holds 12 amino acids, cysteine through phenylalanine. Solely the CDR3 DNA is kept, with 36 bases framed from the first base. At the junction V is shortened by 6 bases and J by 1 base, with 6 bases in between. General conclusions and limits of the study: Public clonotypes were rare and either shrank or stayed stable during treatment, and the rise in clonality at ibrutinib response reflected expansion of private clonotypes. Baseline clonality exceeded that of age-matched healthy donors and correlated strongly with circulating CD8+ T-cell counts. Sampling times were not matched between patients in sustained remission and patients whose disease was progressing, and lymph node repertoires were not examined. Clonality increased at ibrutinib response, stayed stable in sustained remission, and fell back toward baseline at progression.

With regard to this clone: This receptor's antigen is unknown. The record has no base qualities; no much larger clone is one base away.

Roughly 2.2 micrograms of genomic DNA were extracted from cryopreserved PBMCs for TCR beta library preparation. Longitudinal blood samples from CLL patients receiving ibrutinib monotherapy were subjected to high-throughput TCR beta sequencing. The patients were enrolled in a single-center, open-label phase 2 trial of ibrutinib monotherapy. The chain couples TRBV13 to TRBJ1-2, with the D gene not clear enough to name. The specimen comprised PBMCs, sampled before ibrutinib treatment. This TCR came from a human donor with chronic lymphocytic leukemia. The nucleotides read TGTGCCAGCAGTACAGATAACTATGGCTACACCTTC. It is translated as CASSTDNYGYTF.